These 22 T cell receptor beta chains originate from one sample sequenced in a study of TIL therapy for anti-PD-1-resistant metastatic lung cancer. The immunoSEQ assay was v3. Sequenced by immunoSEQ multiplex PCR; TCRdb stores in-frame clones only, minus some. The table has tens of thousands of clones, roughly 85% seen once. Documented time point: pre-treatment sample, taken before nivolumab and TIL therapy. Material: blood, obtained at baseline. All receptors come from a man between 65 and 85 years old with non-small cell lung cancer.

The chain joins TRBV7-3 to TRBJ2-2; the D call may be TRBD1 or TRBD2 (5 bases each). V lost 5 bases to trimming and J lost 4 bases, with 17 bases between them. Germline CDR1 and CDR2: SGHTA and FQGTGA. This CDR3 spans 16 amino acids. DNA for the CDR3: TGTGCCAGCAGCCCTCGCTCAGGGACCTTCACCGGGGAGCTGTTTTTT. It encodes CASSPRSGTFTGELFF.

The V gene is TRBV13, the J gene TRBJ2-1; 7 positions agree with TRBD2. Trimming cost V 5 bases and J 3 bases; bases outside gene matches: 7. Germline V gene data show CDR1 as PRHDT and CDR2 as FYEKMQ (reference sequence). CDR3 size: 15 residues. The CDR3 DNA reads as TGTGCCAGCAGCGTGCCACTAGCGAACTACAATGAGCAGTTCTTC. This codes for CASSVPLANYNEQFF.

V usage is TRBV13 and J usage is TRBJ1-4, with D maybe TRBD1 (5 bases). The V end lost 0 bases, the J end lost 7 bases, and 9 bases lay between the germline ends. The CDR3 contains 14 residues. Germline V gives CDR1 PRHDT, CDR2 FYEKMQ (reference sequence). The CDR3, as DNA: TGTGCCAGCAGCTTAGGCCCCGGGGCTGAAAAACTGTTTTTT. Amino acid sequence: CASSLGPGAEKLFF.

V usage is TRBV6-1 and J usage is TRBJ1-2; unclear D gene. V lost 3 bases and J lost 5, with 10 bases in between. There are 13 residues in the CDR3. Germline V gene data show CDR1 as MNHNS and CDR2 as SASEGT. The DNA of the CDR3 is TGTGCCAGCAGTGACCGAAACCGATATGGCTACACCTTC. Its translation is CASSDRNRYGYTF.

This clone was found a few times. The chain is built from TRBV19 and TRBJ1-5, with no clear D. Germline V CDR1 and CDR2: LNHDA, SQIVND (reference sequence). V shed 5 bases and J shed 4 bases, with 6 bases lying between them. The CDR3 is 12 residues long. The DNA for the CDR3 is TGTGCCAGTAGTTTCCGAAATCAGCCCCAGCATTTT. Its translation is CASSFRNQPQHF.

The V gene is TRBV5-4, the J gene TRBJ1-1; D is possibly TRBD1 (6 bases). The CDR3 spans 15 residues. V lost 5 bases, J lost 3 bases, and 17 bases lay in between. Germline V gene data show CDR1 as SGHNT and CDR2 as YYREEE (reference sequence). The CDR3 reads CASSPRGAQDTEAFF. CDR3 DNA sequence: TGTGCCAGCAGTCCTCGGGGGGCGCAGGACACTGAAGCTTTCTTT.

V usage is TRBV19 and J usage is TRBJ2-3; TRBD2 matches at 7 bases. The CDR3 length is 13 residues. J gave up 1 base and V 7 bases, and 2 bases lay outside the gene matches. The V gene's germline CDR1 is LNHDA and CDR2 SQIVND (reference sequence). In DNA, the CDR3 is TGTGCCAGTACAGCGGGGCGCACAGATACGCAGTATTTT. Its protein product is CASTAGRTDTQYF.

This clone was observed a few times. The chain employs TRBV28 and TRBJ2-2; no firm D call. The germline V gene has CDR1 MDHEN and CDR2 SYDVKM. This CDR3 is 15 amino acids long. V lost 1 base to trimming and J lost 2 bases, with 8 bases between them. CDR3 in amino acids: CASSLLDTNTGELFF. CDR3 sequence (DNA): TGTGCCAGCAGTTTATTAGACACCAACACCGGGGAGCTGTTTTTT.

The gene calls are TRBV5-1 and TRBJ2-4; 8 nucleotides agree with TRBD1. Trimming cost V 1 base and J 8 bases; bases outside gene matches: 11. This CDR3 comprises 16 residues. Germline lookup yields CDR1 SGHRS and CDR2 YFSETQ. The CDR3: CASSLRPQGAGDIQYF. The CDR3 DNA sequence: TGCGCCAGCAGCTTGCGCCCCCAGGGGGCTGGGGACATTCAGTACTTC.

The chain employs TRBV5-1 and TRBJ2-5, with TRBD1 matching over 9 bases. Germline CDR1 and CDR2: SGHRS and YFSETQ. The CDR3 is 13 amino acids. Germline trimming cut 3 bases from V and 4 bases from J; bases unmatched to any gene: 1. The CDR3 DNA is TGCGCCAGCAGCTCGACAGGGGGAGAGACCCAGTACTTC. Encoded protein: CASSSTGGETQYF.

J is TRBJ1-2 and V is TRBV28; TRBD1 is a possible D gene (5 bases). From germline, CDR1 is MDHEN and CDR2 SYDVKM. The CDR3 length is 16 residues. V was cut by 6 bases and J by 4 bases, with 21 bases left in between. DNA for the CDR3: TGTGCCAGCAGGGGAAGGGTAGGGCAGGGTCTCTATGGCTACACCTTC. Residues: CASRGRVGQGLYGYTF.

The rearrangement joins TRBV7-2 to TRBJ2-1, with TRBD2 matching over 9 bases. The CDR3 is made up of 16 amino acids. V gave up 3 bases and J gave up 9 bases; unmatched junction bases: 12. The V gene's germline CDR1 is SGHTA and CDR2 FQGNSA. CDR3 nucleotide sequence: TGTGCCAGCAGCTTTCGTAGCGGGAGTCAGACAGGTGAGCAGTTCTTC. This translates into CASSFRSGSQTGEQFF.

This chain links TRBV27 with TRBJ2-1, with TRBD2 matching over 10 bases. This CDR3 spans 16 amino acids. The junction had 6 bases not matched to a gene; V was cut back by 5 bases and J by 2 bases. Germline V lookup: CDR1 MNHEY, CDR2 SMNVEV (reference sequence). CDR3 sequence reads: CASSAPLAGAYNEQFF. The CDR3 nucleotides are TGTGCCAGCAGTGCCCCCCTAGCGGGAGCCTACAATGAGCAGTTCTTC.

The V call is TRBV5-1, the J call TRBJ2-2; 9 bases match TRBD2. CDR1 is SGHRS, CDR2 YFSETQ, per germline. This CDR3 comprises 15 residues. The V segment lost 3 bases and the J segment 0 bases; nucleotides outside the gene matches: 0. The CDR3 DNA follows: TGCGCCAGCAGCTCTAGCGGGGCGAACACCGGGGAGCTGTTTTTT. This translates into CASSSSGANTGELFF.

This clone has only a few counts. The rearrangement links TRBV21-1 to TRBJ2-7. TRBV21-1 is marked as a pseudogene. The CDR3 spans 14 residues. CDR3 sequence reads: CASSNKDPAYEQYF. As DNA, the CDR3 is TGTGCCAGCAGCAATAAGGATCCGGCCTACGAGCAGTACTTC.

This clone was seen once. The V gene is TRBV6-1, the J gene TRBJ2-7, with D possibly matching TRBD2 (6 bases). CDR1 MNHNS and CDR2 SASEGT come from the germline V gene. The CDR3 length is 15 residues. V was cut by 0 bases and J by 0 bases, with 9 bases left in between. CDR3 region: CASSEATGASYEQYF. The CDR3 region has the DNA TGTGCCAGCAGTGAAGCCACGGGAGCCTCCTACGAGCAGTACTTC.

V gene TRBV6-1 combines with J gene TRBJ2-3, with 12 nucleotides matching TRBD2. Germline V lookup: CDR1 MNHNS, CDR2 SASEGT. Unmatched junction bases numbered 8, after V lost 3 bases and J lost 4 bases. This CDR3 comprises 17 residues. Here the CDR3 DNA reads TGTGCCAGCAGTGACCCCCTAGCGGGAGGGTTCGCAGATACGCAGTATTTT. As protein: CASSDPLAGGFADTQYF.

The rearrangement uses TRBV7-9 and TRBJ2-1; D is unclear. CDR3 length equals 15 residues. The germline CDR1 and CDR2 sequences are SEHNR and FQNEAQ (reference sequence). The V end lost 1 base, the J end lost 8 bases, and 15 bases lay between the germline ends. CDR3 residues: CASSLVQALVHEQFF. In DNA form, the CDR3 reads TGTGCCAGCAGCTTAGTCCAGGCTCTGGTCCATGAGCAGTTCTTC.

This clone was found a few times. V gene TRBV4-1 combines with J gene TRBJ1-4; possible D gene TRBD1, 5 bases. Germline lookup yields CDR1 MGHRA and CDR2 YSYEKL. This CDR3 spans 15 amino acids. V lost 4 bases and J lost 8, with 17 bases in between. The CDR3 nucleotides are TGCGCCAGCAGCCCCGACAGTGAAAGGTTGGAAAAACTGTTTTTT. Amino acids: CASSPDSERLEKLFF.

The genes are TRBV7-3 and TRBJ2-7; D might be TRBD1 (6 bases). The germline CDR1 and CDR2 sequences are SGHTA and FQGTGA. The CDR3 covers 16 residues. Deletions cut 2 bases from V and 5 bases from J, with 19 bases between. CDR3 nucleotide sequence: TGTGCCAGCAGCTTACTCCCGGGGACAAGAATCCACGAGCAGTACTTC. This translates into CASSLLPGTRIHEQYF.

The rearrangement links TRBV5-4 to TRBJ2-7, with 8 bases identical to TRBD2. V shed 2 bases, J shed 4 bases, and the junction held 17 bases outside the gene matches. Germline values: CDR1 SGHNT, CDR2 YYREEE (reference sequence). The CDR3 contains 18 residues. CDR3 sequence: CASSFRTVPGSGSYEQYF. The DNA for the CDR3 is TGTGCCAGCAGCTTTCGTACGGTGCCAGGGAGCGGGAGTTACGAGCAGTACTTC.

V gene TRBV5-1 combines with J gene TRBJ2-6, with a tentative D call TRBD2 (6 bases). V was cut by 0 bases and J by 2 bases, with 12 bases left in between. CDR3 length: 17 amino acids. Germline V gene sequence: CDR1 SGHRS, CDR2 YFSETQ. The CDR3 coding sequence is TGCGCCAGCAGCTTGGTGGTGCGGGGAACTGGGGCCAACGTCCTGACTTTC. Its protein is CASSLVVRGTGANVLTF.